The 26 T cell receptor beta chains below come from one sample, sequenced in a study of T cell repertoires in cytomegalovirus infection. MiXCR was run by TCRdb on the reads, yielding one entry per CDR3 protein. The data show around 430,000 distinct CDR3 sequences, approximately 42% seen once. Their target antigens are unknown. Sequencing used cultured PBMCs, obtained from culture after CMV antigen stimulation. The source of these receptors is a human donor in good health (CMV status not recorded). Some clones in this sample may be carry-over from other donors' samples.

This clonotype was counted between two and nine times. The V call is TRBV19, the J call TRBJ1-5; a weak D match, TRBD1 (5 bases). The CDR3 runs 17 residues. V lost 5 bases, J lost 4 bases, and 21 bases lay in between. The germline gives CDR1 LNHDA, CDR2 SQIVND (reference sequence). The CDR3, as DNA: TGTGCCAGTAGTCCCTCGGCCGGGACTTCCCTAAATCAGCCCCAGCATTTT. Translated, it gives CASSPSAGTSLNQPQHF.

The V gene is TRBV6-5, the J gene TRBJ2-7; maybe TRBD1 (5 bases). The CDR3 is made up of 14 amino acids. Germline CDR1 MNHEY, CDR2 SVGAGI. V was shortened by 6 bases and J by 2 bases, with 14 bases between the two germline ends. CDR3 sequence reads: CASSLRQPTYEQYF. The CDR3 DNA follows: TGTGCCAGCAGCCTTCGACAGCCCACCTACGAGCAGTACTTC.

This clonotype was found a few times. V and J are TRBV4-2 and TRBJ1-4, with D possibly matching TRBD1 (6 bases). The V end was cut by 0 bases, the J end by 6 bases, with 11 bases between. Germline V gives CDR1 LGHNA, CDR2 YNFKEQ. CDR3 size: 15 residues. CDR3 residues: CASSQDGPGDEKLFF. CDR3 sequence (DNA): TGTGCCAGCAGCCAAGATGGGCCAGGGGATGAAAAACTGTTTTTT.

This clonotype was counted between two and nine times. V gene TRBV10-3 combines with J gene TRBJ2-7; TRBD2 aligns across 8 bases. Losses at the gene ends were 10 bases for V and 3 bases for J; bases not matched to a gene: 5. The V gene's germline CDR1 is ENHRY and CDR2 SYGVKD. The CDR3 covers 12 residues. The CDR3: CATGLVVYEQYF. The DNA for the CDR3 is TGTGCCACGGGACTAGTAGTCTACGAGCAGTACTTC.

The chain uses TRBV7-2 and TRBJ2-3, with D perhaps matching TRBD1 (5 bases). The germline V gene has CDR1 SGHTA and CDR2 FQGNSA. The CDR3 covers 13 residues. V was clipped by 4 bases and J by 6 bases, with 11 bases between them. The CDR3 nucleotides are TGTGCCAGCAGCTCAGTACAGGCCGATACGCAGTATTTT. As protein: CASSSVQADTQYF.

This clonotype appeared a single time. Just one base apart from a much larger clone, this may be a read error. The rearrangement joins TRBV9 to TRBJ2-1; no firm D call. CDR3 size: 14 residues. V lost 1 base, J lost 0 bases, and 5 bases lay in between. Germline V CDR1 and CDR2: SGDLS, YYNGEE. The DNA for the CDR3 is TGTGCCAGCAGCGTAATGAGCTCCTACAATGAGCAGTTCTTC. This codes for CASSVMSSYNEQFF.

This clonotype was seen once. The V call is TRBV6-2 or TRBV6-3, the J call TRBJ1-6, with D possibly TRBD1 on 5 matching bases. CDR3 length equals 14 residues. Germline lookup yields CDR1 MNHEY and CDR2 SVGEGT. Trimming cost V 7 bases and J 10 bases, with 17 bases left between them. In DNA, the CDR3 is TGTGCCAGCACAAGGGACTTGAGGGTATCACCCCTCCACTTT. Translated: CASTRDLRVSPLHF.

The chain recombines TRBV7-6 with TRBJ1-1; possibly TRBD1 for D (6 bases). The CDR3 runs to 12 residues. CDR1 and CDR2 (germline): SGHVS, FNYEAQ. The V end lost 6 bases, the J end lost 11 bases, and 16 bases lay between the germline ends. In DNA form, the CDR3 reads TGTGCCAGCAGTCACGAGGGGGGGCAGGCTTTCTTT. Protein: CASSHEGGQAFF.

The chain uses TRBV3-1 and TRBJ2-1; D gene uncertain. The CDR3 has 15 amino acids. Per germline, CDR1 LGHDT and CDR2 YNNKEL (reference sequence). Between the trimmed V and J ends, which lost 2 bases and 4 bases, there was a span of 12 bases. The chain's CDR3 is CASSQLRTIYNEQFF. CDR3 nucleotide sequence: TGTGCCAGCAGCCAACTTCGGACGATATACAATGAGCAGTTCTTC.

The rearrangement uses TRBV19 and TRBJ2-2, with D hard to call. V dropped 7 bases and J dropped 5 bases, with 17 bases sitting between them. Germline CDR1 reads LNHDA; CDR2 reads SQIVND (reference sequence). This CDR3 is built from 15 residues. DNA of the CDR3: TGTGCCAGTAAAAAAGGGATTCTTTTTACCGGGGAGCTGTTTTTT. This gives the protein CASKKGILFTGELFF.

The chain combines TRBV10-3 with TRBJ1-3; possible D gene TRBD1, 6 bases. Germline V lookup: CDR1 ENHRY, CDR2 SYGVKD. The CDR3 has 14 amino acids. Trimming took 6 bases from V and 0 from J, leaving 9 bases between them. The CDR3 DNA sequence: TGTGCCATCAGCACAGGGTACTCTGGAAACACCATATATTTT. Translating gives CAISTGYSGNTIYF.

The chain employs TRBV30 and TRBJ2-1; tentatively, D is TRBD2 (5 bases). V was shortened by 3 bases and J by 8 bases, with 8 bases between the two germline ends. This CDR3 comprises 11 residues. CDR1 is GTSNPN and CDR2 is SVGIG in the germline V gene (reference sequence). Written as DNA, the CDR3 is TGTGCCTGGAGAGGACTTGATGAGCAGTTCTTC. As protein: CAWRGLDEQFF.

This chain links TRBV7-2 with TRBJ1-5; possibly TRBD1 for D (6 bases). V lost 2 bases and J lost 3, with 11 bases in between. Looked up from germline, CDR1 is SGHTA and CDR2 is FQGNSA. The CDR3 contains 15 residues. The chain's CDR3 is CASSLLPGVNQPQHF. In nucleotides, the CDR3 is TGTGCCAGCAGCTTACTCCCAGGGGTCAATCAGCCCCAGCATTTT.

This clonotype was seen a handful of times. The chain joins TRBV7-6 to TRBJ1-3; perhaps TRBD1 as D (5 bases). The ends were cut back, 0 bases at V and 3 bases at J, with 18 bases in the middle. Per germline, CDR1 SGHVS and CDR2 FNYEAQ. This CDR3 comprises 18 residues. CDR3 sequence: CASSLAPAGPEDGNTIYF. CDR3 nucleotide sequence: TGTGCCAGCAGCTTAGCCCCCGCGGGACCCGAGGATGGAAACACCATATATTTT.

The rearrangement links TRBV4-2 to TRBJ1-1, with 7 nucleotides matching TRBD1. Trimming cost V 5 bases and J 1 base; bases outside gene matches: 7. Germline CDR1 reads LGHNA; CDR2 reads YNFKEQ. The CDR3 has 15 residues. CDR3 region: CASSGGQTKNTEAFF. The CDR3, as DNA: TGTGCCAGCAGCGGGGGACAGACTAAGAACACTGAAGCTTTCTTT.

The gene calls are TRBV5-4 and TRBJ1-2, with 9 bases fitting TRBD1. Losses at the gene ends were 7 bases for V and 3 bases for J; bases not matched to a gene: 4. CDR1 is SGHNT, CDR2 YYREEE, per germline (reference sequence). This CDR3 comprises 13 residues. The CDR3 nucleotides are TGTGCCAGCGGGACAGGGAAGGACTATGGCTACACCTTC. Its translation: CASGTGKDYGYTF.

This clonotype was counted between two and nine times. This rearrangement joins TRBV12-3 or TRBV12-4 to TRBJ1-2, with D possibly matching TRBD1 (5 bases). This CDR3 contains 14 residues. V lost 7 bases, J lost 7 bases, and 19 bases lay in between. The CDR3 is CASNIDTHGGGYTF. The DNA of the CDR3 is TGTGCCAGCAACATAGACACGCACGGGGGTGGCTACACCTTC.

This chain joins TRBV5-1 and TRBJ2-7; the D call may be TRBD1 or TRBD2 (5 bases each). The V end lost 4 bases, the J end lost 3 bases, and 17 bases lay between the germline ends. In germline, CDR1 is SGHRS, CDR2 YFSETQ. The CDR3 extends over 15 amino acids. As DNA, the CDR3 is TGCGCCAGCAGCCCCTACAGGAGTCGGGACTACGAGCAGTACTTC. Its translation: CASSPYRSRDYEQYF.

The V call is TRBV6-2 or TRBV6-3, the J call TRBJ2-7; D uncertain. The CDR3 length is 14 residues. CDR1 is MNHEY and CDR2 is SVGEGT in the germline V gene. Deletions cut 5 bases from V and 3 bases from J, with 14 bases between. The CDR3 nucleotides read TGTGCCAGCAGTGAAACCCACTGGGTCTACGAGCAGTACTTC. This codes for CASSETHWVYEQYF.

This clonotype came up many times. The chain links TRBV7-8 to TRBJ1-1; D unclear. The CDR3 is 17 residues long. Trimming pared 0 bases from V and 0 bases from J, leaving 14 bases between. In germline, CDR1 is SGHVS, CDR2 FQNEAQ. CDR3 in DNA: TGTGCCAGCAGCTTAGCGGAGTCAGGACGTCTGAACACTGAAGCTTTCTTT. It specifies CASSLAESGRLNTEAFF.

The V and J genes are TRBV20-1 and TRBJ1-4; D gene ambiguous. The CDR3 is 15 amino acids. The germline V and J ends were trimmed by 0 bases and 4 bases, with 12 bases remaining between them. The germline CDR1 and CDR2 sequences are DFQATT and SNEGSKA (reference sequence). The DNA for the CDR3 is TGCAGTGCTAGAGATGATAAGAAGGTTAATGAAAAACTGTTTTTT. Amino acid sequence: CSARDDKKVNEKLFF.

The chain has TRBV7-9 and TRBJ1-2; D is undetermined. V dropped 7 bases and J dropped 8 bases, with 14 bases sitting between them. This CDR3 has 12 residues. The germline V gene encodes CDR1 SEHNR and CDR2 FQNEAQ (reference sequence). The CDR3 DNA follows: TGTGCCAGCACCCTCTACATCGACGGCTACACCTTC. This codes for CASTLYIDGYTF.

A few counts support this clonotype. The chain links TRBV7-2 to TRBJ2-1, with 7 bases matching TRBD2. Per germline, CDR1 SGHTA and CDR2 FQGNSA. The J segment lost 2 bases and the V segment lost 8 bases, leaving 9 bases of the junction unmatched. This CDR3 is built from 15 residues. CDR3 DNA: TGTGCCAGCGACCTGGGGGGGGGGACCTACAATGAGCAGTTCTTC. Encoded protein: CASDLGGGTYNEQFF.

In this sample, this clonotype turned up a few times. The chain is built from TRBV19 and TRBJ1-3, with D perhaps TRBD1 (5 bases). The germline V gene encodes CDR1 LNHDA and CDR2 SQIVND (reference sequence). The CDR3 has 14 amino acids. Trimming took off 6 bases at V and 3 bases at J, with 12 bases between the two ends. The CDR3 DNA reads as TGTGCCAGTAGCGGCCGCGGGGGTGGAAACACCATATATTTT. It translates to CASSGRGGGNTIYF.

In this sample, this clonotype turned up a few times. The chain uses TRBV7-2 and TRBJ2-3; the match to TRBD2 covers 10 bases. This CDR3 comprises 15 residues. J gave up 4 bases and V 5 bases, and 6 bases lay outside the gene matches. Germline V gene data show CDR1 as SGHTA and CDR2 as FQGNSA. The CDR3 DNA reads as TGTGCCAGCAGCCACCTAGCGGGAGTTGCAGATACGCAGTATTTT. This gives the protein CASSHLAGVADTQYF.

The CDR3 loop is CASSMVSNQPQHF. As DNA, the CDR3 is TGTGCCAGTAGTATGGTTAGCAATCAGCCCCAGCATTTT. The chain combines TRBV19 with TRBJ1-5; no firm D call. This CDR3 contains 13 residues. The germline CDR1 and CDR2 sequences are LNHDA and SQIVND (reference sequence). Trimming pared 3 bases from V and 0 bases from J, leaving 3 bases between.